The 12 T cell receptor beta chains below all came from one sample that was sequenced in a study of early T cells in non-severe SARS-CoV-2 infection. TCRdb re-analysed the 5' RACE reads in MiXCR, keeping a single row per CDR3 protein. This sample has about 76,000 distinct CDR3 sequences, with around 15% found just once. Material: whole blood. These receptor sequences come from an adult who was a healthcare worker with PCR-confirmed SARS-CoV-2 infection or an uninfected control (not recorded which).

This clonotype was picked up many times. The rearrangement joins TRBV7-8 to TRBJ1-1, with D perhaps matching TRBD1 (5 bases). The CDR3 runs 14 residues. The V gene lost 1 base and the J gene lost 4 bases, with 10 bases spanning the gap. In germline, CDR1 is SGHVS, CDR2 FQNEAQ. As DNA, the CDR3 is TGTGCCAGCAGCTTAGGCGTGGGGACCACTGAAGCTTTCTTT. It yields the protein CASSLGVGTTEAFF.

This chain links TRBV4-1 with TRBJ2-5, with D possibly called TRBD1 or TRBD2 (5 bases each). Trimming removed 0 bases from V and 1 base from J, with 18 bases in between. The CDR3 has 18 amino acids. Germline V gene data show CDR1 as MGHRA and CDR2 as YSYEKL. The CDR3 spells CASSQDSRRWGSQETQYF. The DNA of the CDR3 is TGCGCCAGCAGCCAAGATTCCCGTAGGTGGGGGAGCCAAGAGACCCAGTACTTC.

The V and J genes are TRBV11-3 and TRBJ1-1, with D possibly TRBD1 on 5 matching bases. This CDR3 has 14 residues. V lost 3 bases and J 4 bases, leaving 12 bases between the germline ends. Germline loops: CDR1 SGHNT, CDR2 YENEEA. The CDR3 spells CASSFGDVGTEAFF. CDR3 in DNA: TGTGCCAGCAGCTTCGGGGACGTTGGCACTGAAGCTTTCTTT.

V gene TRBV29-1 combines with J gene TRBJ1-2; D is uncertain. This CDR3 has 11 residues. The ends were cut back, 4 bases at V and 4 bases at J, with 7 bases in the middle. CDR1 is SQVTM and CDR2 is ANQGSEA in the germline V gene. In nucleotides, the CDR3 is TGCAGCGTTGTCTACAGCTATGGCTACACCTTC. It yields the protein CSVVYSYGYTF.

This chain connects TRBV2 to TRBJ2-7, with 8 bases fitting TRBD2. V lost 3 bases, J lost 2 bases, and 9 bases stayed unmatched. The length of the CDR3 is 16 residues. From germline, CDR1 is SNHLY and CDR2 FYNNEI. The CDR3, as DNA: TGTGCCAGCAGTGATTCCCAGGCGGGGGGTACCTACGAGCAGTACTTC. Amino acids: CASSDSQAGGTYEQYF.

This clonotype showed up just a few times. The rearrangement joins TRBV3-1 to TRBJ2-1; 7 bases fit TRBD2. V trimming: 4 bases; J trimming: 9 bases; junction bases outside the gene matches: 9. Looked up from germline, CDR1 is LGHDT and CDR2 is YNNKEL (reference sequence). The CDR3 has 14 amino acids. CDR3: CASSLGGGPSEQFF. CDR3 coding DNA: TGTGCCAGCAGCCTCGGGGGAGGGCCTAGTGAGCAGTTCTTC.

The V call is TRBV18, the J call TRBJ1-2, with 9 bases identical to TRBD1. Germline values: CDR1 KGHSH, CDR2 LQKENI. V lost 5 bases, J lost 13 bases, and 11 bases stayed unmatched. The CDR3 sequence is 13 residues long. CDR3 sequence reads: CASSRTGDGLPTF. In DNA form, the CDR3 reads TGTGCCAGCTCAAGGACAGGGGACGGGTTACCCACCTTC.

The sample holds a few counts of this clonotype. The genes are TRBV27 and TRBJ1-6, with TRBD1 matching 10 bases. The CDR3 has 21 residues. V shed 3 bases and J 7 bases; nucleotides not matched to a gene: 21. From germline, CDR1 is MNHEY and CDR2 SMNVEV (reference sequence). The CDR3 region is CASSFQHPVGTGARGNSPLHF. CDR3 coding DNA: TGTGCCAGCAGTTTTCAGCATCCCGTCGGGACAGGGGCGCGGGGGAATTCACCCCTCCACTTT.

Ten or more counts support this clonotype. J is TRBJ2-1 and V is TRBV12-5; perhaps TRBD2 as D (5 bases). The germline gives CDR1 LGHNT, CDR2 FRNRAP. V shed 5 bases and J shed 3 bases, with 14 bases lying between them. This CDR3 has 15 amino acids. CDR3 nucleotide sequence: TGTGCTAGTGGTCTTGTACGGGAATTCTACAATGAGCAGTTCTTC. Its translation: CASGLVREFYNEQFF. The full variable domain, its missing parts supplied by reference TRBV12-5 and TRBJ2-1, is DARVTQTPRHKVTEMGQEVTMRCQPILGHNTVFWYRQTMMQGLELLAYFRNRAPLDDSGMPKDRFSAEMPDATLATLKIQPSEPRDSAVYFCASGLVREFYNEQFFGPGTRLTVL.

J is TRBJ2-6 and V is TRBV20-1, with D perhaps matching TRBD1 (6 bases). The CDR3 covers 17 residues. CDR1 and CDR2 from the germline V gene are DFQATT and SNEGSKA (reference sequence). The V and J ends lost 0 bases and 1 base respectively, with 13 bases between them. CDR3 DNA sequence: TGCAGTGCTAGAGACCAAAGGACAGTTTCTGGGGCCAACGTCCTGACTTTC. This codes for CSARDQRTVSGANVLTF.

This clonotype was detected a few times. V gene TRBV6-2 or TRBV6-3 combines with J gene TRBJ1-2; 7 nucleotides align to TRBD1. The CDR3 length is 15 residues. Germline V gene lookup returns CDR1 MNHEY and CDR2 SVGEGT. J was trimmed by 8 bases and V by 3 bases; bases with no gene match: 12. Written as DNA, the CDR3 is TGTGCCAGCAGTTATCTCCAGACAGGGAAGTACGGCTACACCTTC. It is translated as CASSYLQTGKYGYTF.

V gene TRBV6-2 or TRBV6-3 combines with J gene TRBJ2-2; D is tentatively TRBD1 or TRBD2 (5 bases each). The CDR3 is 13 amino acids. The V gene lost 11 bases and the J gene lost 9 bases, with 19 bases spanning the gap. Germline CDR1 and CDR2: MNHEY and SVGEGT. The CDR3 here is CAASRDGIWELFF. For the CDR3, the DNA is TGTGCCGCAAGCAGGGACGGGATCTGGGAGCTGTTTTTT.